This T cell receptor (beta chain) was found in a study of blood T cell repertoires in COVID-19. The repertoire was sequenced with immunoSEQ multiplex PCR; TCRdb's copy has only in-frame clones and lacks some. The sample has a few hundred thousand clones, approximately 90% seen once; the top ten hold around 7.9%. On this clone itself: Other DNA sequences in the sample encode the same CDR3.

This clonotype was obtained from a woman aged 55-70 years who had recovered from COVID-19. Material: PBMCs or T cells enriched from blood (not recorded which).

The CDR3 region has the DNA TGTGCCAGCAGTGAAGGTGTCAGAGAGACCCAGTACTTC. This translates into CASSEGVRETQYF. This chain joins TRBV6-1 and TRBJ2-5; D call uncertain. Germline CDR1 is MNHNS and CDR2 is SASEGT. This CDR3 spans 13 amino acids. The V end lost 1 base, the J end lost 4 bases, and 7 bases lay between the germline ends.